This is a list of T cell receptor beta chains from one sample in a study of T cell responses to AZD1222 COVID-19 vaccine. The data were produced by immunoSEQ multiplex PCR, yet TCRdb's version contains in-frame clones alone and is incomplete. Of around 120,000 clones listed, over 75% are singletons. Sequences were derived from peripheral blood, sampled on day 0 of AZD1222 vaccination. These receptors were obtained from an adult in good health. CDR3s include the opening cysteine and the closing phenylalanine or tryptophan. Each record gives: clone size, J gene, V gene, D gene, CDR3 protein, CDR3 DNA. A D gene is named only where the DNA matches it firmly. Clone size appears in some rows only: once, few, many, or a class for an expanded clone.

>-|TRBJ2-5|TRBV11-3|TRBD1
CASSSGQQGPQYF
TGTGCCAGCAGCTCGGGACAGCAGGGTCCCCAGTACTTC
>-|TRBJ1-2|TRBV6-6|TRBD1
CASRPWGQGLGDGYTF
TGTGCCAGCAGGCCGTGGGGACAGGGGTTAGGTGATGGCTACACCTTC
>-|TRBJ1-1|TRBV9|TRBD1
CASSVGDRVGTEAFF
TGTGCCAGCAGCGTAGGGGACAGGGTGGGAACTGAAGCTTTCTTT
>once|TRBJ2-7|TRBV13|-
CASSLEGPSYEQYF
TGTGCCAGCAGCTTGGAGGGGCCCTCCTACGAGCAGTACTTC
>-|TRBJ1-2|TRBV5-1|-
CASSLAPGGAMGYTF
TGCGCCAGCAGCTTGGCCCCCGGCGGCGCTATGGGCTACACCTTC
>-|TRBJ1-1|TRBV29-1|-
CSGQLLNTEAFF
TGCAGCGGACAGTTGTTGAACACTGAAGCTTTCTTT
>-|TRBJ2-7|TRBV19|-
CASSIVLGVGYEQYF
TGTGCCAGTAGTATTGTATTGGGGGTTGGGTACGAGCAGTACTTC
>-|TRBJ1-2|TRBV29-1|TRBD1
CSAKGQVSNYGYTF
TGCAGCGCCAAGGGACAGGTCAGCAACTATGGCTACACCTTC
>once|TRBJ1-5|TRBV19|-
CASSHRTDSEASQHF
TGTGCCAGTAGTCACCGAACCGACAGCGAGGCGTCCCAGCATTTT
>-|TRBJ1-2|TRBV6-4|-
CASSEGPFRGYTF
TGTGCCAGCAGCGAGGGACCGTTTAGAGGCTACACCTTC
>-|TRBJ1-3|TRBV7-2|-
CASSSRGLGNTIYF
TGTGCCAGCAGCTCCCGGGGCCTCGGGAACACCATATATTTT
>-|TRBJ1-5|TRBV6-5|-
CASSSLSGSRNQPQHF
TGTGCCAGCAGTTCCCTTTCAGGGTCGCGCAATCAGCCCCAGCATTTT
>-|TRBJ1-2|TRBV6-5|TRBD1
CASRRGQGGSGYTF
TGTGCCAGCAGGCGAGGACAGGGGGGTAGTGGCTACACCTTC
>-|TRBJ1-2|TRBV7-2|-
CASSAVGYGYTF
TGTGCCAGCAGCGCAGTGGGGTATGGCTACACCTTC
>-|TRBJ1-2|TRBV9|TRBD1
CASSERQGASNGYTF
TGTGCCAGCAGCGAGAGACAGGGGGCTTCTAATGGCTACACCTTC
>-|TRBJ1-1|TRBV4-2|-
CASSQDSTSREAFF
TGTGCCAGCAGCCAAGATAGTACATCCCGTGAAGCTTTCTTT
>-|TRBJ1-1|TRBV2|-
CASSSTNTEAFF
TGTGCCAGCAGTTCCACGAACACTGAAGCTTTCTTT
>-|TRBJ1-1|TRBV10-1|-
CASSDSGSGVTEAFF
TGCGCCAGCAGTGATTCTGGTTCCGGAGTTACTGAAGCTTTCTTT
>-|TRBJ2-2|TRBV3-1/TRBV3-2|-
CASSQGRGRYTGELFF
TGTGCCAGCAGCCAAGGGAGGGGGCGGTACACCGGGGAGCTGTTTTTT
>-|TRBJ1-2|TRBV9|-
CASSVESYGYTF
TGTGCCAGCAGCGTAGAGAGTTATGGCTACACCTTC
>few|TRBJ1-5|TRBV12-5|TRBD1
CASGGTGPGDQPQHF
TGTGCTAGTGGAGGGACAGGGCCAGGGGATCAGCCCCAGCATTTT
>-|TRBJ1-5|TRBV21-1|-
CASSQFQPQHF
TGTGCCAGCAGTCAATTTCAGCCCCAGCATTTT
>-|TRBJ1-5|TRBV2|-
CASSERNSNQPQHF
TGTGCCAGCAGTGAACGGAATAGCAATCAGCCCCAGCATTTT
>-|TRBJ2-7|TRBV18|-
CASSSRGLQSYEQYF
TGTGCCAGCTCATCAAGGGGGTTACAATCCTACGAGCAGTACTTC
>-|TRBJ2-3|TRBV4-2|TRBD2
CASSLSGGDTQYF
TGTGCCAGCAGCCTATCGGGGGGGGATACGCAGTATTTT
>-|TRBJ1-2|TRBV7-2|-
CASSLASGHLDSSYTF
TGTGCCAGCAGCTTAGCCTCGGGACACCTCGACTCGAGCTACACCTTC